Presented here are 25 T cell receptor beta chains from one specimen sequenced in a study of control samples from healthy donors and cancer patients. Clones were read by immunoSEQ multiplex PCR, and TCRdb kept only the in-frame ones, dropping some. The data contain over 150,000 clones, 90% to 95% of them singletons. The specimen was PBMCs. All receptors come from a man aged 55 to 69 with colorectal cancer.

The V gene is TRBV5-8, the J gene TRBJ2-1, with D hard to call. CDR1 and CDR2 from the germline V gene are SGHTS and YDEGEE. The CDR3 length is 14 residues. Trimming shortened V by 4 bases and J by 7 bases, and 15 bases separated the two germline ends. DNA of the CDR3: TGTGCCAGCAGCCGTGACCGGCGAGTTAATGAGCAGTTCTTC. Its protein is CASSRDRRVNEQFF. Drawing the rest from reference TRBV5-8 and TRBJ2-1, the complete variable domain is EAGVTQSPTHLIKTRGQQATLRCSPISGHTSVYWYQQALGLGLQFLLWYDEGEERNRGNFPPRFSGRQFPNYSSELNVNALELEDSALYLCASSRDRRVNEQFFGPGTRLTVL.

This chain links TRBV28 with TRBJ1-2; 10 bases are a match to TRBD1. Germline CDR1 and CDR2: MDHEN and SYDVKM. The trim removed 6 bases at V and 7 bases at J, leaving 5 bases unmatched. The length of the CDR3 is 13 residues. CDR3 amino acids: CASRKTGGGGYTF. Here the CDR3 DNA reads TGTGCCAGCAGAAAGACAGGGGGCGGTGGCTACACCTTC.

This clone was recorded only once. This chain uses TRBV7-2 with TRBJ2-3; 8 positions match TRBD2. In germline, CDR1 is SGHTA, CDR2 FQGNSA. This CDR3 is built from 17 residues. The J segment lost 1 base and the V segment lost 2 bases, leaving 8 bases of the junction unmatched. The CDR3 region is CASSLSRGTSRTDTQYF. CDR3 DNA sequence: TGTGCCAGCAGCTTAAGCCGCGGGACTAGTCGCACAGATACGCAGTATTTT.

The CDR3 region is CASSPGTGYDTGELFF. The CDR3 DNA follows: TGCGCCAGCAGCCCCGGGACAGGGTACGACACCGGGGAGCTGTTTTTT. The chain carries TRBV4-1 and TRBJ2-2; the match to TRBD1 covers 9 bases. This CDR3 has 16 amino acids. J lost 3 bases, V lost 4 bases, and 6 bases had no gene match. Germline CDR1 MGHRA, CDR2 YSYEKL.

This clone was seen once. The genes are TRBV7-9 and TRBJ1-2; no definite D call. The V gene's germline CDR1 is SEHNR and CDR2 FQNEAQ (reference sequence). There are 12 residues in the CDR3. V was cut by 1 base and J by 7 bases, with 7 bases left in between. CDR3 residues: CASSLGPGGYTF. CDR3 sequence (DNA): TGTGCCAGCAGCTTAGGGCCGGGTGGCTACACCTTC.

The J gene is TRBJ2-1, the V gene TRBV6-2 or TRBV6-3, with D uncertain. The CDR3 runs to 12 residues. V lost 3 bases and J lost 8, with 8 bases in between. CDR1 and CDR2 (germline): MNHEY, SVGEGT. The CDR3 loop is CASSYSMHEQFF. Written as DNA, the CDR3 is TGTGCCAGCAGTTATTCGATGCATGAGCAGTTCTTC.

The chain employs TRBV4-3 and TRBJ2-6; TRBD1 aligns across 8 bases. The CDR3 extends over 19 amino acids. Germline V gene lookup returns CDR1 LGHNA and CDR2 YSLEER. V lost 1 base to trimming and J lost 0 bases; unmatched junction nucleotides: 8. The CDR3 is CASSQVLLTGASGANVLTF. The CDR3 nucleotides read TGCGCCAGCAGCCAAGTCCTCTTGACAGGGGCCTCTGGGGCCAACGTCCTGACTTTC.

V usage is TRBV19 and J usage is TRBJ1-2; no definite D call. The CDR3 spans 14 residues. CDR1 is LNHDA, CDR2 SQIVND, per germline (reference sequence). V was cut by 5 bases and J by 6 bases, with 16 bases left in between. The CDR3 DNA reads as TGTGCCAGTAGTCCCGCCAAGGAGTCCCATGGCTACACCTTC. This gives the protein CASSPAKESHGYTF.

The V call is TRBV27, the J call TRBJ2-1, with 7 nucleotides matching TRBD2. CDR1 and CDR2 from the germline V gene are MNHEY and SMNVEV (reference sequence). V gave up 9 bases and J gave up 7 bases; unmatched junction bases: 18. The CDR3 has 16 amino acids. The CDR3 DNA reads as TGTGCCAGTTTTGGGACGGGCCCCTTGCGGGGGAATGAGCAGTTCTTC. Its protein is CASFGTGPLRGNEQFF.

Of note for this clone: This sample includes further DNA sequences coding for the same CDR3. The chain links TRBV6-5 to TRBJ1-1, with a weak D call TRBD1 (6 bases). The ends were cut back, 5 bases at V and 1 base at J, with 8 bases in the middle. There are 13 residues in the CDR3. Germline CDR1 and CDR2: MNHEY and SVGAGI. CDR3 DNA sequence: TGTGCCAGCAGTAGGACAGAGAACACTGAAGCTTTCTTT. Amino acid sequence: CASSRTENTEAFF.

This sequence joins TRBV3-1 (or the pseudogene TRBV3-2) and TRBJ1-1; no clear D gene. The CDR3 runs 14 residues. The germline gives CDR1 LGHDT, CDR2 YNNKEL (reference sequence). The V and J ends lost 2 bases and 4 bases respectively, with 11 bases between them. The CDR3 coding sequence is TGTGCCAGCAGCCAAAACCGCGGCCGCACTGAAGCTTTCTTT. This encodes CASSQNRGRTEAFF.

J is TRBJ2-1 and V is TRBV25-1; 9 positions match TRBD1. Germline CDR1 is MGHDK and CDR2 is SYGVNS. There are 11 residues in the CDR3. Losses at the gene ends were 8 bases for V and 10 bases for J; bases not matched to a gene: 3. CDR3 amino acids: CASHTGGEQFF. DNA for the CDR3: TGTGCCAGCCACACAGGGGGCGAGCAGTTCTTC.

The chain has TRBV9 and TRBJ1-1; D is unclear. The CDR3 length is 17 residues. Trimming pared 4 bases from V and 0 bases from J, leaving 19 bases between. The germline V gene has CDR1 SGDLS and CDR2 YYNGEE. CDR3 amino acids: CASSLGVSSNMNTEAFF. The CDR3 DNA sequence: TGTGCCAGCAGCCTTGGAGTGAGCTCTAACATGAACACTGAAGCTTTCTTT. The variable domain in full, with the rest retrieved from reference TRBV9 and TRBJ1-1, is DSGVTQTPKHLITATGQRVTLRCSPRSGDLSVYWYQQSLDQGLQFLIQYYNGEERAKGNILERFSAQQFPDLHSELNLSSLELGDSALYFCASSLGVSSNMNTEAFFGQGTRLTVV.

The CDR3 here is CASSLNPYEQYF. The CDR3 DNA reads TGTGCCAGCAGCCTGAACCCCTACGAGCAGTACTTC. V gene TRBV7-9 combines with J gene TRBJ2-7; D remains unclear. Germline loops: CDR1 SEHNR, CDR2 FQNEAQ (reference sequence). The CDR3 loop spans 12 amino acids. V lost 5 bases and J lost 2, with 7 bases in between.

This clone is a singleton in its sample. The germline gene is not matched at one end of the junction; a read error may be the cause. The chain carries TRBV13 and TRBJ2-4; 10 positions match TRBD1. This CDR3 region has 16 residues. Per the germline V gene, CDR1 is PRHDT and CDR2 is FYEKMQ (reference sequence). The CDR3 DNA reads TGTGCCAGCAGTTTAGGGCGTCCGGGACAGGGGTCGTTAGGGTACTTC. Translating gives CASSLGRPGQGSLGYF.

The chain links TRBV30 to TRBJ2-3; D unclear. Trimming took off 1 base at V and 0 bases at J, with 8 bases between the two ends. There are 14 residues in the CDR3. CDR1 is GTSNPN and CDR2 is SVGIG in the germline V gene (reference sequence). The CDR3 spells CAWSAHPSTDTQYF. CDR3 in DNA: TGTGCCTGGAGTGCTCACCCTAGCACAGATACGCAGTATTTT.

The J gene is TRBJ1-4, the V gene TRBV6-2 or TRBV6-3; 8 bases align to TRBD1. V lost 4 bases, J lost 8 bases, and 6 bases stayed unmatched. CDR1 and CDR2 from the germline V gene are MNHEY and SVGEGT. This CDR3 comprises 14 residues. CDR3 sequence reads: CASSSPQGAEKLFF. DNA of the CDR3: TGTGCCAGCAGTTCCCCCCAGGGGGCCGAAAAACTGTTTTTT.

The CDR3 DNA is TGTGCCAGCCGGGGACAGCGCTATGGCTACACCTTC. Residues: CASRGQRYGYTF. This rearrangement joins TRBV25-1 to TRBJ1-2; 7 nucleotides match TRBD1. The CDR3 is 12 amino acids. The V gene end was trimmed by 8 bases and the J gene end by 4 bases; junction bases not matched to a gene: 4. Germline CDR1 MGHDK, CDR2 SYGVNS.

This chain links TRBV6-1 with TRBJ1-5; a possible D gene is TRBD1 (6 bases). This CDR3 spans 16 amino acids. The germline V gene encodes CDR1 MNHNS and CDR2 SASEGT. V lost 0 bases, J lost 6 bases, and 15 bases lay in between. CDR3 amino acids: CASSEAPGARGQPQHF. CDR3 nucleotides: TGTGCCAGCAGTGAAGCTCCGGGGGCAAGGGGTCAGCCCCAGCATTTT.

This chain connects TRBV11-2 to TRBJ2-2; 8 positions agree with TRBD1. Germline CDR1 is SGHAT and CDR2 is FQNNGV. V shed 1 base and J 3 bases; nucleotides not matched to a gene: 1. The CDR3 totals 15 residues. The CDR3 nucleotides are TGTGCCAGCAGCTTAGGACAGGGGTACACCGGGGAGCTGTTTTTT. Translation: CASSLGQGYTGELFF.

The gene calls are TRBV7-9 and TRBJ2-7; 8 nucleotides match TRBD1. The CDR3 runs to 15 residues. Germline V lookup: CDR1 SEHNR, CDR2 FQNEAQ (reference sequence). Losses at the gene ends were 2 bases for V and 3 bases for J; bases not matched to a gene: 6. CDR3 region: CASSLKSGQGYEQYF. CDR3 DNA: TGTGCCAGCAGCTTAAAGTCTGGACAGGGCTACGAGCAGTACTTC.

The V and J genes are TRBV2 and TRBJ1-1; D not resolved. The germline V gene encodes CDR1 SNHLY and CDR2 FYNNEI. Trimming removed 4 bases from V and 6 bases from J, with 18 bases in between. CDR3 length equals 15 residues. The CDR3 DNA is TGTGCCAGCAGTGGCCCAAGGAGAGAAGTGCCTGAAGCTTTCTTT. It codes for CASSGPRREVPEAFF.

The sample holds one count of this clone. The V and J genes are TRBV19 and TRBJ1-5, with TRBD1 matching over 11 bases. The CDR3 has 17 amino acids. V trimming: 9 bases; J trimming: 0 bases; junction bases outside the gene matches: 10. Germline V gene sequence: CDR1 LNHDA, CDR2 SQIVND (reference sequence). The CDR3 is CARPGQGDPYSNQPQHF. The CDR3 bases are TGTGCCAGACCGGGACAGGGGGATCCTTATAGCAATCAGCCCCAGCATTTT. Supplemented by reference TRBV19 and TRBJ1-5, the full variable domain reads DGGITQSPKYLFRKEGQNVTLSCEQNLNHDAMYWYRQDPGQGLRLIYYSQIVNDFQKGDIAEGYSVSREKKESFPLTVTSAQKNPTAFYLCARPGQGDPYSNQPQHFGDGTRLSIL.

A note on this clone: The CDR3 does not close with the conserved phenylalanine or tryptophan, likely indicating a read error. The limits of the CDR3 on the DNA are not certain, so only TCRdb's listed CDR3 is given. The chain uses TRBV3-1 (or the pseudogene TRBV3-2) and TRBJ2-3; the table's TRBD2 call for D was not verified on the DNA. CDR1 and CDR2 (germline): LGHDT, YNNKEL (reference sequence). The CDR3 has 13 amino acids, counting both end residues. CDR3 in amino acids: CASSMGQDSGVSV.

This clone was picked up one time. J is TRBJ2-5 and V is TRBV7-6; 11 bases agree with TRBD2. This CDR3 region has 16 residues. V dropped 5 bases and J dropped 6; count of bases not matched to a gene: 11. CDR1 and CDR2 from the germline V gene are SGHVS and FNYEAQ. CDR3 amino acids: CASSLGIAGGPQTQYF. In nucleotides, the CDR3 is TGTGCCAGCAGCCTGGGGATAGCGGGGGGGCCGCAGACCCAGTACTTC.